Listed here is a single T cell receptor beta chain. The sample is drawn from a study of blood T cell repertoires in COVID-19. Study at large: There were acute and convalescent COVID-19 samples, and they came from the United States, Italy and Spain.

TCRdb's copy holds only in-frame clones and misses some; the assay was immunoSEQ multiplex PCR. The sample records fewer than 200,000 clones, roughly 79% being singletons. The trim removed 0 bases at V and 5 bases at J, leaving 5 bases unmatched. The germline CDR1 and CDR2 sequences are MNHNS and SASEGT. The CDR3 extends over 15 amino acids. Sequenced: peripheral blood. V is TRBV6-1 and J is TRBJ2-5, with 8 positions matching TRBD2. This sequence originates from a woman between 35 and 50 years old with COVID-19, enrolled during active disease. The CDR3 reads CASSEAISSGETQYF. DNA for the CDR3: TGTGCCAGCAGTGAAGCTATCTCTAGCGGGGAGACCCAGTACTTC.